This T cell receptor (beta chain) was recorded in a study of CD8+CD57+ T cells in acquired aplastic anemia (dated by TCRdb to between 2018 and 2020). Background for the entire study: On average, sorted CD4+ and CD8+ cells yielded around 3.4 ug of extracted DNA, with a range of roughly 0.19 to 27.4 ug. CD8+CD57+ expansion was defined as frequency above the mean frequency observed in healthy subjects.

Genomic DNA was used as template for profiling of TCR beta VDJ combinations and CDR3 sequences. An Illumina HiSeq 2000 was the platform used for TCR repertoire sequencing. In the authors' own workflow: Repertoire assessment relied on Simpson's diversity index, CDR3 size and DJ length profiles, and TRBV/TRBJ rearrangement plots. The immunodominant clone was defined as the most abundant DNA sequence in deep sequencing data. CDR3 amino acid sequences were checked for sharing between subjects and were compared against published repertoires and the VDJdb database. TCRdb reanalyzed the raw reads on its own, using fastp at Q25 for trimming and MiXCR for clone calling, and kept in-frame beta chains. A single entry per CDR3 protein holds the most common genes and DNA from its merged rows. These V and J calls originate from TCRdb's pipeline instead of the authors' own analysis. This sample gives hundreds of thousands of distinct CDR3 sequences in total; roughly a third of them show up just once. The biggest ten clones account for nearly 0.85% of the sample.

From the cysteine through the phenylalanine, the CDR3 covers 15 amino acids. Only the CDR3 part of the read is kept: 45 bases, read in frame from the first base. CDR1 DFQATT and CDR2 SNEGSKA are derived from the germline V gene (reference sequence). At the junction V is shortened by 7 bases and J by 8 bases; bases outside the gene matches: 15. Expansion of CD8+CD57+ cells had been shown by flow cytometry in the patients chosen for sequencing. Every patient had a diagnosis of severe acquired aplastic anemia based on International Study of Aplastic Anemia and Agranulocytosis and Camitta criteria. At the time blood was sampled, none of the patients had received any therapy. In the study, sorted CD4+ and CD8+ blood T cells from patients with severe aplastic anemia and from healthy subjects underwent deep sequencing of TCR repertoires. Patients were enrolled under clinicaltrials.gov protocols 00001620, 01623167, 00001397, 00071045, 00081523 and 00961064 in the USA. Ficoll-Paque density gradient centrifugation was used to isolate peripheral blood mononuclear cells. CD4+ and CD8+ T cells were sorted by FACS or magnetic beads before DNA extraction.

Results the study describes overall, beyond this receptor: No significant difference in CD8+ Simpson's diversity was found between patients and healthy controls (P=0.060). Around 28 CD8+ CDR3 sequences were found to be shared between patients and controls, but these sequences appeared to be highly expressed in patients and within the immunodominant clones of the patients.

In this sample, this clonotype turned up many times. This receptor's antigen is unknown. There are no base qualities to consult, and no much larger clone falls within one base. The sequencing sample was made of sorted CD4+, CD8+, or CD8+CD57+ T cells (not recorded which) from PBMCs. This receptor was obtained from a human donor with aplastic anemia. The chain employs TRBV20-1 and TRBJ2-1; the junction holds 9 bases that match TRBD1. CDR3 region: CSVATGTGLFHEQFF. The nucleotide sequence is TGCAGTGTCGCAACCGGGACAGGGTTGTTCCATGAGCAGTTCTTC.